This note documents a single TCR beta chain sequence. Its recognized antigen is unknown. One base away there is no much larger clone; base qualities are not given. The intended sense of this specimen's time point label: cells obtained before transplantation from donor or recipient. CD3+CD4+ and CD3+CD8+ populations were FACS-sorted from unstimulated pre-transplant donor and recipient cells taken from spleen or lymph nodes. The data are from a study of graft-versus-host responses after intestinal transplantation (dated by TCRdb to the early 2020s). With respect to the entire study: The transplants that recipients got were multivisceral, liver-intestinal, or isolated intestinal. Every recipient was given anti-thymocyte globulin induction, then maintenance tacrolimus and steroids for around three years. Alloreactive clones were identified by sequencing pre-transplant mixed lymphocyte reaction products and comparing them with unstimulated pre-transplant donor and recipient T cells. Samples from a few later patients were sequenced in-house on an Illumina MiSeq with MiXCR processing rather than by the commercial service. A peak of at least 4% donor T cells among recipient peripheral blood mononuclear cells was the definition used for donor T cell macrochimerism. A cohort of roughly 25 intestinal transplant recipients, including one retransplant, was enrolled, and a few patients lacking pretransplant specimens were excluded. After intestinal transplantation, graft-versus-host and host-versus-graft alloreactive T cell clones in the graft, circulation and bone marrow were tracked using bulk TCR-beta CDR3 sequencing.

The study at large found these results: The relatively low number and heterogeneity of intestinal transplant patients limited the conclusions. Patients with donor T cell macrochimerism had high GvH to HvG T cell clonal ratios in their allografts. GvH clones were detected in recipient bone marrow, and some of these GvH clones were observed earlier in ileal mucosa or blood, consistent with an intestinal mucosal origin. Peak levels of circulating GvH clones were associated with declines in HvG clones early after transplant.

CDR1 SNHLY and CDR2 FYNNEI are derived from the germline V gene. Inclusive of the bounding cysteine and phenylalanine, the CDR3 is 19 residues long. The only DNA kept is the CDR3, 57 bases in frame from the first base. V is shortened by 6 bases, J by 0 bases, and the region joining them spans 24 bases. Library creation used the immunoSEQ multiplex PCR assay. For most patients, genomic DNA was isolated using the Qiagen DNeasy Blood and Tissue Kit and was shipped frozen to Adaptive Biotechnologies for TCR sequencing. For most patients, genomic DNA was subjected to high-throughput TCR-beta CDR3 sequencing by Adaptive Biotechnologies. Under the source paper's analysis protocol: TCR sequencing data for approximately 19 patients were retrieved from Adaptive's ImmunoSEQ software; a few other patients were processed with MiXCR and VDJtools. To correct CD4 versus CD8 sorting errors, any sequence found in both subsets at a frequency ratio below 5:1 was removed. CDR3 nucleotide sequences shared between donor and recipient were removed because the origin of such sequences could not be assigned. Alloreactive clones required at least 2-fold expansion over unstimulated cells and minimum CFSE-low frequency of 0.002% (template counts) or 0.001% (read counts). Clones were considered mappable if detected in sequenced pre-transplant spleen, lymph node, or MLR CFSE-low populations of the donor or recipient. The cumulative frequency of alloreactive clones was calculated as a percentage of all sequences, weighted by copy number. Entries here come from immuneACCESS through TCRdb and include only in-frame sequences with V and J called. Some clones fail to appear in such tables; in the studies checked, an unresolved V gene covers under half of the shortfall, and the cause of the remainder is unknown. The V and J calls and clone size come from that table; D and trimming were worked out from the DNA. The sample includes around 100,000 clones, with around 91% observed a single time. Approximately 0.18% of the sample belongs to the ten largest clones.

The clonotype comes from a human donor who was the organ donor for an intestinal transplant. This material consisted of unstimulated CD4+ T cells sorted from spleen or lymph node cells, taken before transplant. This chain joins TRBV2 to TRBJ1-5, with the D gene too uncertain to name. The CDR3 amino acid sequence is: CASSPPLGGQVGSNQPQHF. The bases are TGTGCCAGCAGCCCCCCCCTCGGAGGGCAAGTGGGTAGCAATCAGCCCCAGCATTTT. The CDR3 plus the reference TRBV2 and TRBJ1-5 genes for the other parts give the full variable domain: EPEVTQTPSHQVTQMGQEVILRCVPISNHLYFYWYRQILGQKVEFLVSFYNNEISEKSEIFDDQFSVERPDGSNFTLKIRSTKLEDSAMYFCASSPPLGGQVGSNQPQHFGDGTRLSIL.